This TCR beta chain was documented in a study of response to subunit inactivated influenza vaccine. General observations from the study: It was the authors' suggestion that each seasonal influenza vaccination recruits few new T cells.

The CDR3 runs to 15 residues. Germline V gene lookup returns CDR1 MNHNS and CDR2 SASEGT. Germline trimming cut 6 bases from V and 6 bases from J; bases unmatched to any gene: 11. This clonotype was recorded at least ten times. Its specificity is unknown. Via MiXCR, TCRdb re-called the RT-PCR reads, giving one row per CDR3 protein. Of under 950,000 distinct CDR3 sequences in the sample, 21% are singletons; the top ten hold around 9.6%. The TCR sequence derives from a man over 45 who received an inactivated influenza vaccine. The sequencing here drew on PBMCs from blood, taken 4 to 6 days after vaccination. The chain uses TRBV6-1 and TRBJ1-2; 9 positions match TRBD1. The CDR3: CASSSDRGAHDGYTF. The CDR3, as DNA: TGTGCCAGCAGCTCCGACAGGGGGGCGCATGATGGCTACACCTTC.